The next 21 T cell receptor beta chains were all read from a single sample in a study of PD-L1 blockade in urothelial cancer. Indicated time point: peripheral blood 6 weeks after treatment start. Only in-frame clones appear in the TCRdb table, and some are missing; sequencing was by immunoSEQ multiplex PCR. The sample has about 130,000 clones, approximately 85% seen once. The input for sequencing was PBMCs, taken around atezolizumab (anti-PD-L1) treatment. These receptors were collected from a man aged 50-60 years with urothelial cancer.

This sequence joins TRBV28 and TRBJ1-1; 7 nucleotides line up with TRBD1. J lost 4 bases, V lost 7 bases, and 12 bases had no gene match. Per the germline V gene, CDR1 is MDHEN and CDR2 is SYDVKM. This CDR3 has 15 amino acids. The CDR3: CASTKQQGTSTEAFF. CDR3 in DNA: TGTGCCAGCACCAAACAACAGGGGACTAGCACTGAAGCTTTCTTT.

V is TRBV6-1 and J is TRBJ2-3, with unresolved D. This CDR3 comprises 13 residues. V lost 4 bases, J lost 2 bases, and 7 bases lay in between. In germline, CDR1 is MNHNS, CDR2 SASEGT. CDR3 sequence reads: CASSVQYTDTQYF. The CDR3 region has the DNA TGTGCCAGCAGTGTACAGTACACAGATACGCAGTATTTT.

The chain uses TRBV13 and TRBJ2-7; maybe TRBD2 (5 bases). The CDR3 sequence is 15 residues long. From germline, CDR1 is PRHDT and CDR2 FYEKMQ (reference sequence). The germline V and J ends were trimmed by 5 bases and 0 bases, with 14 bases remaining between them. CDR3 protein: CASSIAGIHSYEQYF. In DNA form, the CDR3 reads TGTGCCAGCAGCATCGCCGGGATCCACTCCTACGAGCAGTACTTC. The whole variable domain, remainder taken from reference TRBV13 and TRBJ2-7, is AAGVIQSPRHLIKEKRETATLKCYPIPRHDTVYWYQQGPGQDPQFLISFYEKMQSDKGSIPDRFSAQQFSDYHSELNMSSLELGDSALYFCASSIAGIHSYEQYFGPGTRLTVT.

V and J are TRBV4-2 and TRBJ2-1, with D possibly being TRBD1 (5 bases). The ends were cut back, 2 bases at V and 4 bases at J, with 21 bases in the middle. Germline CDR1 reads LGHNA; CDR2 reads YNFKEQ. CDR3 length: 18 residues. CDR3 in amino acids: CASSQNPWGRRLYNEQFF. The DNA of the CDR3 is TGTGCCAGCAGCCAAAATCCCTGGGGCCGACGACTTTACAATGAGCAGTTCTTC.

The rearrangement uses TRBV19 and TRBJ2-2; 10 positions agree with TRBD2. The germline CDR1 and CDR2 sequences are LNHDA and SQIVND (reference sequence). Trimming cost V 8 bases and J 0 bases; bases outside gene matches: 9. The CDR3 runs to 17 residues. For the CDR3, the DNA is TGTGCCAGTGTCCAGCGGGAGGGTTTGACGAACACCGGGGAGCTGTTTTTT. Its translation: CASVQREGLTNTGELFF.

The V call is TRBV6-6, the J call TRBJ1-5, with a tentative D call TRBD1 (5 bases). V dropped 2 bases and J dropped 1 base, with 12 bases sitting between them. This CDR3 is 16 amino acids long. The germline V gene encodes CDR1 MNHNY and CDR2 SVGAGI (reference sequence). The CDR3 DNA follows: TGTGCCAGCAGTTACGGCAGGGTGCTGAGCAATCAGCCCCAGCATTTT. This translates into CASSYGRVLSNQPQHF.

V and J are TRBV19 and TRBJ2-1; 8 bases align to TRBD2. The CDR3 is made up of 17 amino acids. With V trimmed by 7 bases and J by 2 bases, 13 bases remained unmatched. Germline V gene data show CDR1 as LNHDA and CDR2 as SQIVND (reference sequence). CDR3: CASTRKAAGGPYNEQFF. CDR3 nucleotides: TGTGCCAGTACCCGGAAAGCGGCGGGGGGCCCCTACAATGAGCAGTTCTTC.

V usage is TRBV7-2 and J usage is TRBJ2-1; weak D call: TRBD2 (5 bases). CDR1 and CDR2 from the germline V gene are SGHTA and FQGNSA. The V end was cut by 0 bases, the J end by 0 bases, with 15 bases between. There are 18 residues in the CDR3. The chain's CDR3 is CASSLAPGLLSSYNEQFF. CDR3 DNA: TGTGCCAGCAGCTTAGCTCCTGGACTCCTGAGCTCCTACAATGAGCAGTTCTTC.

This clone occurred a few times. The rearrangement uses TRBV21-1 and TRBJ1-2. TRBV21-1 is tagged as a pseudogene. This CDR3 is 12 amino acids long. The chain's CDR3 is CASGLGGYGYTF. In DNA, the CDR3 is TGTGCCAGCGGCCTGGGAGGATATGGCTACACCTTC.

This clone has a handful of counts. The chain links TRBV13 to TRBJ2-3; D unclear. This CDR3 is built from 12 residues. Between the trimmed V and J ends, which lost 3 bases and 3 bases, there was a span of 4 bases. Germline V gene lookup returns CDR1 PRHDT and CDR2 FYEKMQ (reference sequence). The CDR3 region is CASSFQTDTQYF. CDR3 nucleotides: TGTGCCAGCAGCTTTCAAACAGATACGCAGTATTTT.

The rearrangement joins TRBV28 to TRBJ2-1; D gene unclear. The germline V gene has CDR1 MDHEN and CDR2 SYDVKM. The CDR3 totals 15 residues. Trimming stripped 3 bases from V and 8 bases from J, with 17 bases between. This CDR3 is CASSFSNSRVDEQFF. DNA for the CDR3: TGTGCCAGCAGTTTCTCCAATTCACGGGTGGATGAGCAGTTCTTC.

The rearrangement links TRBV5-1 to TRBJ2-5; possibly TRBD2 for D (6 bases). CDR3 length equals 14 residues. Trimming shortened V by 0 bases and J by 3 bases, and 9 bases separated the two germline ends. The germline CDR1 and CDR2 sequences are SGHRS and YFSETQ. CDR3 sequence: CASSLGGVKETQYF. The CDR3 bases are TGCGCCAGCAGCTTGGGCGGGGTTAAAGAGACCCAGTACTTC.

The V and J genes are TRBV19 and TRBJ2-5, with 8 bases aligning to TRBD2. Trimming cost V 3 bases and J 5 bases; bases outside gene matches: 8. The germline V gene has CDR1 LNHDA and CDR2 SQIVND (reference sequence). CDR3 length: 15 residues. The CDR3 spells CASSIPSGRSETQYF. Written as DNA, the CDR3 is TGTGCCAGTAGTATTCCCAGCGGGAGATCGGAGACCCAGTACTTC. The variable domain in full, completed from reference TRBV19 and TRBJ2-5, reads DGGITQSPKYLFRKEGQNVTLSCEQNLNHDAMYWYRQDPGQGLRLIYYSQIVNDFQKGDIAEGYSVSREKKESFPLTVTSAQKNPTAFYLCASSIPSGRSETQYFGPGTRLLVL.

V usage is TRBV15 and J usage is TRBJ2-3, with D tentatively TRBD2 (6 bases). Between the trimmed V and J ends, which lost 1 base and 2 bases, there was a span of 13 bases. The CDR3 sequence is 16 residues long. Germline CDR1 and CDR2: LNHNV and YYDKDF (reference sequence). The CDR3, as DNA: TGTGCCACCAGCAGAGCAGGTTTGCGGGACACAGATACGCAGTATTTT. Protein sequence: CATSRAGLRDTDTQYF.

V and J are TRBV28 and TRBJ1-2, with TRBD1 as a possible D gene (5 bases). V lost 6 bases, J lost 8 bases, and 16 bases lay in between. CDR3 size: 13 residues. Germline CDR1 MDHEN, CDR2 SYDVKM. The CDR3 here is CASRGPRAGGYTF. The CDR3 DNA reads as TGTGCCAGCAGGGGACCACGGGCGGGGGGCTACACCTTC.

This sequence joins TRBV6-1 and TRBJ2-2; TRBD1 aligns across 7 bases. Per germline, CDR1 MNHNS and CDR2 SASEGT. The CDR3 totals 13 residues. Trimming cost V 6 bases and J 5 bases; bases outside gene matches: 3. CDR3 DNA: TGTGCCAGCAGAGGACAGGCGACCGGGGAGCTGTTTTTT. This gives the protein CASRGQATGELFF.

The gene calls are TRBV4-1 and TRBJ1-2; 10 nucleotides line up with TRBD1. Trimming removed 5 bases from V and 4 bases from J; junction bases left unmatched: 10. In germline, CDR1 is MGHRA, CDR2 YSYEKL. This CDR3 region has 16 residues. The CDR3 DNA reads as TGCGCCAGCAGCAAACTGACAGGGGGCGCCGGCTATGGCTACACCTTC. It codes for CASSKLTGGAGYGYTF.

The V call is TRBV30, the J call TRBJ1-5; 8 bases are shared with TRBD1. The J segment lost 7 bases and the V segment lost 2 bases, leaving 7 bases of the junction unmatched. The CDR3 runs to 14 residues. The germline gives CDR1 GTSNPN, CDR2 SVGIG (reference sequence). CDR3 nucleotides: TGTGCCTGGAGTTCAGGACAGGGACAACAGCCCCAGCATTTT. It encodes CAWSSGQGQQPQHF. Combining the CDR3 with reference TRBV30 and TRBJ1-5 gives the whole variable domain SQTIHQWPATLVQPVGSPLSLECTVEGTSNPNLYWYRQAAGRGLQLLFYSVGIGQISSEVPQNLSASRPQDRQFILSSKKLLLSDSGFYLCAWSSGQGQQPQHFGDGTRLSIL.

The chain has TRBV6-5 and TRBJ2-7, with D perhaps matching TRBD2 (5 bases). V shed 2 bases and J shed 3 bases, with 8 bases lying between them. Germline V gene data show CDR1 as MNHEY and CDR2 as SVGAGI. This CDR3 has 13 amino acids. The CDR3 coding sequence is TGTGCCAGCAGTTACGAGCGGTACTACGAGCAGTACTTC. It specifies CASSYERYYEQYF.

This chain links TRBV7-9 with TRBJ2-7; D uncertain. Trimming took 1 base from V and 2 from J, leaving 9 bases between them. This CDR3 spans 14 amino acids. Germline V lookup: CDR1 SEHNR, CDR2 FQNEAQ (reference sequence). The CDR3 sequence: CASSLGSKTYEQYF. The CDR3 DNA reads TGTGCCAGCAGCTTAGGGTCTAAAACCTACGAGCAGTACTTC.

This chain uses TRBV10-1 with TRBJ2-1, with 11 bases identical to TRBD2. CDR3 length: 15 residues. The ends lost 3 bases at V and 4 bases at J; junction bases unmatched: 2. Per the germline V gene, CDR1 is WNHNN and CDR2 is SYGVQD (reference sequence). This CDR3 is CASSDSGRAYNEQFF. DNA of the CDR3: TGCGCCAGCAGTGATAGCGGGAGGGCTTACAATGAGCAGTTCTTC.